This T cell receptor beta chain was sequenced for a study of cytomegalovirus exposure and HLA in healthy donors. This clone appeared once. Per the germline V gene, CDR1 is SGHAT and CDR2 is FQNNGV. The CDR3 extends over 11 amino acids. The V segment lost 5 bases and the J segment 10 bases; nucleotides outside the gene matches: 4. Healthy bone marrow donors supplied every sample. The PCR made use of 60 Vbeta and 13 Jbeta primers. Sequenced by immunoSEQ multiplex PCR; TCRdb stores in-frame clones only, minus some. The data show roughly 35,000 clones, with approximately 55% seen just once and 6.2% held by the top ten.

Sequencing was performed on PBMCs. The receptor comes from a woman between 35 and 50 years old in good health and CMV-seropositive. J is TRBJ1-1 and V is TRBV11-2; TRBD1 matches at 7 bases. CDR3 in DNA: TGTGCCAGCAGCGCCCGGGACAGAGCTTTCTTT. It codes for CASSARDRAFF.